These 7 T cell receptor beta chains share one sample of origin, sequenced in a study of human T cells and chemical hapten exposure (dated by TCRdb to the early 2020s). Libraries were constructed by RACE. For sequencing, a NextSeq 500 was employed. TCRdb cleaned the public reads at Q25 with fastp, built clones with MiXCR and kept in-frame beta chains. Every CDR3 protein is listed once, alongside the most common genes and DNA of its rows. Across this sample there are some 200,000 distinct CDR3 sequences, with about 31% seen only once. The top ten hold less than 3% of the sample. What the time point label conveys for this sample: pre-sensitization, week 0. The intended sense of this specimen's treatment or condition label: therapeutic diphenylcyclopropenone sensitization with weekly scalp DPC. The sequenced sample was whole blood, obtained in connection with sensitization to the hapten diphenylcyclopropenone (DPC). The receptor set was obtained from a woman aged 25 to 45 with alopecia areata. Some clones in this sample may be carry-over from other donors' samples.

This clonotype was recorded a few times. The chain's CDR3 is CASSPLTGLTGELFF. The CDR3 DNA follows: TGTGCCAGCAGCCCGCTGACAGGTTTGACCGGGGAGCTGTTTTTT. V gene TRBV5-8 combines with J gene TRBJ2-2; D possibly corresponds to TRBD1 (6 bases). CDR1 is SGHTS, CDR2 YDEGEE, per germline. Between the trimmed V and J ends, which lost 4 bases and 5 bases, there was a span of 15 bases. This CDR3 comprises 15 residues.

The rearrangement joins TRBV4-1 to TRBJ2-7; 7 bases fit TRBD2. V shed 1 base, J shed 2 bases, and the junction held 5 bases outside the gene matches. The CDR3 spans 15 residues. Germline-derived CDR1 and CDR2 are MGHRA and YSYEKL. Written as DNA, the CDR3 is TGCGCCAGCAGCCAAGGGGAGGGGTCCCCCTACGAGCAGTACTTC. This sequence encodes CASSQGEGSPYEQYF.

The table lists this clonotype with a few counts. CDR3 nucleotide sequence: TGTGCCAGCAGTCTAGGACCCTTCAATGAGCAGTTCTTC. Translation gives CASSLGPFNEQFF. The chain is built from TRBV28 and TRBJ2-1; D call uncertain. V lost 5 bases and J 6 bases, leaving 11 bases between the germline ends. Per germline, CDR1 MDHEN and CDR2 SYDVKM. The CDR3 contains 13 residues.

This chain uses TRBV7-3 with TRBJ2-2, with TRBD2 matching over 8 bases. The CDR3 has 16 amino acids. The V and J ends lost 7 bases and 0 bases, in that order; junction bases with no gene match: 7. Per the germline V gene, CDR1 is SGHTA and CDR2 is FQGTGA. Here the CDR3 reads CASTPHSGANTGELFF. The CDR3 DNA sequence: TGTGCCAGCACCCCGCATAGCGGGGCGAACACCGGGGAGCTGTTTTTT.

The rearrangement uses TRBV28 and TRBJ1-5; possibly TRBD1 for D (5 bases). Germline CDR1 and CDR2: MDHEN and SYDVKM. Trimming took off 10 bases at V and 4 bases at J, with 14 bases between the two ends. The CDR3 spans 13 residues. This CDR3 reads CATTMGGNQPQHF. The CDR3 DNA reads TGTGCCACCACAATGGGGGGGAATCAGCCCCAGCATTTT.

Details on this clonotype: Because it lacks the conserved phenylalanine or tryptophan at the end, this CDR3 is likely a read error. This sequence joins TRBV28 and TRBJ1-2; D is perhaps TRBD1 (5 bases). The CDR3 is made up of 12 amino acids. Trimming shortened V by 10 bases and J by 2 bases, and 11 bases separated the two germline ends. Germline V CDR1 and CDR2: MDHEN, SYDVKM. CDR3 sequence: CATMGTNYGYTY. CDR3 DNA: TGTGCCACGATGGGGACCAACTATGGCTACACCTAC.

This chain links TRBV16 with TRBJ1-6; D uncertain. The CDR3 covers 15 residues. The V end was cut by 2 bases, the J end by 5 bases, with 10 bases between. Germline values: CDR1 KGHSY, CDR2 FQNENV. The CDR3 protein is CASSQASAHNSPLHF. The CDR3 DNA reads TGTGCCAGCAGCCAAGCCAGTGCCCATAATTCACCCCTCCACTTT.